This T cell receptor (beta chain) was sequenced in a study of blood T cell repertoires in COVID-19. Generated by immunoSEQ multiplex PCR, the TCRdb table keeps only in-frame clones and is missing some. The sample consists of roughly 240,000 clones, about 84% of them appearing once. The junction had 2 bases not matched to a gene; V was cut back by 2 bases and J by 2 bases. This CDR3 contains 15 residues. Germline values: CDR1 MGHDK, CDR2 SYGVNS. The sequence came from a woman of 80 years or more with COVID-19, enrolled during active disease. The genes are TRBV25-1 and TRBJ1-5; TRBD1 aligns across 8 bases. Material for sequencing was peripheral blood. CDR3 nucleotide sequence: TGTGCCAGCAGTGAACAGACAGGGGGCAATCAGCCCCAGCATTTT. Amino acids: CASSEQTGGNQPQHF.